This T cell receptor (beta chain) was obtained from a study of T cell responses to AZD1222 COVID-19 vaccine. Data came from immunoSEQ multiplex PCR; TCRdb stores just in-frame clones and leaves some out. The sample has about 140,000 clones, roughly 90% seen once. CDR1 and CDR2 (germline): LGHDT, YNNKEL (reference sequence). The CDR3 is 13 residues long. The ends were cut back, 6 bases at V and 7 bases at J, with 13 bases in the middle. Study-wide results and caveats: Repertoires were obtained solely post-peak T cell response.

This clone is a singleton in its sample. Its antigen is not identified. The clonotype comes from an adult in good health. Sequencing was performed on peripheral blood, taken on day 0 of AZD1222 vaccination. This chain joins TRBV3-1 (or the pseudogene TRBV3-2) and TRBJ2-1; D gene uncertain. The DNA for the CDR3 is TGTGCCAGCAGGCACTTAGGAGATAATGAGCAGTTCTTC. Its protein is CASRHLGDNEQFF.